This TCR beta chain appears in the sequencing data of a study of blood T cell repertoires in COVID-19. Recruits, aged about 18 to 90 years, lived in approximately 26 US areas. Only in-frame clones appear in the TCRdb table, and some are missing; sequencing was by immunoSEQ multiplex PCR. Here the sample spans about 210,000 clones, about 87% being singletons. The germline gives CDR1 MNHEY, CDR2 SVGAGI. With V trimmed by 0 bases and J by 5 bases, 5 bases remained unmatched. The CDR3 is 15 residues long. The J gene is TRBJ2-7, the V gene TRBV6-5; TRBD2 agrees at 9 bases. This sequence was found in a young man with acute COVID-19. The sequencing input was PBMCs or T cells enriched from blood (not recorded which). Written as DNA, the CDR3 is TGTGCCAGCAGTTACTCGTCTAGCGGGATCAACGAGCAGTACTTC. Its translation: CASSYSSSGINEQYF.